The next 27 T cell receptor beta chains were all read from a single sample in a study of OX40 agonist ivuxolimab in advanced cancers. The assay was immunoSEQ multiplex PCR, and TCRdb's table has in-frame clones only and misses some. The sample lists tens of thousands of clones, roughly 85% occurring once. Sequences were derived from CD4+ or CD8+ T cells sorted from blood, sampled in a trial of the OX40 agonist ivuxolimab. These receptor sequences come from an adult with an advanced solid tumor such as melanoma, head and neck, liver or kidney cancer.

This clone was observed once. This chain links TRBV15 with TRBJ2-2, with 7 nucleotides matching TRBD2. V was clipped by 5 bases and J by 6 bases; unmatched bases: 9. The CDR3 is 15 amino acids. The germline V gene encodes CDR1 LNHNV and CDR2 YYDKDF (reference sequence). CDR3 sequence: CATSPGAGEAGELFF. CDR3 nucleotides: TGTGCCACCAGCCCTGGGGCGGGAGAAGCCGGGGAGCTGTTTTTT.

CDR3 sequence: CASRVRGLLGEQYF. The DNA of the CDR3 is TGTGCCAGCAGAGTTCGGGGACTACTAGGGGAGCAGTACTTC. The chain carries TRBV28 and TRBJ2-5; 7 nucleotides align to TRBD2. Germline loops: CDR1 MDHEN, CDR2 SYDVKM. The CDR3 has 14 residues. Trimming took 6 bases from V and 11 from J; bases not matched to a gene: 15.

This chain uses TRBV11-2 with TRBJ2-2, with D perhaps matching TRBD2 (5 bases). Germline V lookup: CDR1 SGHAT, CDR2 FQNNGV. The CDR3 contains 15 residues. V was shortened by 5 bases and J by 0 bases, with 10 bases between the two germline ends. CDR3 DNA sequence: TGTGCCAGCAGCCCGGAACTAGCGAACACCGGGGAGCTGTTTTTT. Translated, it gives CASSPELANTGELFF.

V is TRBV7-6 and J is TRBJ2-5; D not resolved. The CDR3 spans 14 residues. The ends were cut back, 1 base at V and 1 base at J, with 7 bases in the middle. Germline V CDR1 and CDR2: SGHVS, FNYEAQ. This chain's CDR3 is CASSLGGFQETQYF. CDR3 DNA: TGTGCCAGCAGCTTAGGAGGCTTCCAAGAGACCCAGTACTTC.

The V call is TRBV29-1, the J call TRBJ2-1; possible D gene TRBD2, 5 bases. The V and J ends lost 4 bases and 5 bases respectively, with 15 bases between them. The germline V gene has CDR1 SQVTM and CDR2 ANQGSEA. The CDR3 runs to 14 residues. The CDR3 bases are TGCAGCGTTGGGGGTGTCCGGGGAAACAATGAGCAGTTCTTC. It specifies CSVGGVRGNNEQFF.

This clone was detected only once. This chain joins TRBV6-1 and TRBJ1-2; tentatively, D is TRBD1 (5 bases). V was pared by 8 bases and J by 1 base, with 14 bases between. Germline lookup yields CDR1 MNHNS and CDR2 SASEGT. This CDR3 has 14 residues. CDR3 amino acids: CASRRDRFNYGYTF. The CDR3 nucleotides read TGTGCCAGCCGCCGGGACCGATTTAACTATGGCTACACCTTC.

V and J are TRBV6-5 and TRBJ2-1; 8 bases fit TRBD2. Unmatched junction bases numbered 9, after V lost 10 bases and J lost 4 bases. The CDR3 is 14 residues long. Germline CDR1 is MNHEY and CDR2 is SVGAGI. The CDR3 reads CAISSGTSYNEQFF. CDR3 coding DNA: TGTGCCATCTCATCCGGGACTAGTTACAATGAGCAGTTCTTC.

The chain carries TRBV7-2 and TRBJ2-1; 9 positions agree with TRBD2. The CDR3 spans 16 residues. Germline V gives CDR1 SGHTA, CDR2 FQGNSA. Trimming took 0 bases from V and 6 from J; bases not matched to a gene: 6. CDR3 loop: CASSLAGGRAFNEQFF. As DNA, the CDR3 is TGTGCCAGCAGCTTAGCAGGCGGGAGGGCCTTCAATGAGCAGTTCTTC.

This chain connects TRBV11-3 to TRBJ1-1; D is unresolved. Germline lookup yields CDR1 SGHNT and CDR2 YENEEA. Trimming took off 3 bases at V and 0 bases at J, with 5 bases between the two ends. CDR3 length equals 13 residues. CDR3 bases: TGTGCCAGCAGCTTCGAATTGAACACTGAAGCTTTCTTT. This encodes CASSFELNTEAFF.

For the CDR3, the DNA is TGTGCCAGCAGCCTCCTGGCGGACAGGGGCACTGAAGCTTTCTTT. Protein product: CASSLLADRGTEAFF. The genes are TRBV6-5 and TRBJ1-1, with 9 bases that match TRBD1. CDR1 is MNHEY, CDR2 SVGAGI, per germline. This CDR3 is 15 amino acids long. V shed 6 bases and J 4 bases; nucleotides not matched to a gene: 9.

This chain links TRBV19 with TRBJ2-1; the D is unclear. The V gene's germline CDR1 is LNHDA and CDR2 SQIVND (reference sequence). The CDR3 covers 13 residues. The germline V and J ends were trimmed by 3 bases and 5 bases, with 8 bases remaining between them. The CDR3 coding sequence is TGTGCCAGTAGTATTCAACTGGACAATGAGCAGTTCTTC. The encoded protein is CASSIQLDNEQFF.

V gene TRBV5-1 combines with J gene TRBJ2-7, with 9 bases that match TRBD2. The germline V gene has CDR1 SGHRS and CDR2 YFSETQ. J was trimmed by 2 bases and V by 0 bases; bases with no gene match: 9. The length of the CDR3 is 17 residues. The CDR3 protein is CASSLGVLAGVPYEQYF. In DNA form, the CDR3 reads TGCGCCAGCAGCTTGGGTGTGTTAGCGGGAGTTCCCTACGAGCAGTACTTC.

The chain links TRBV5-1 to TRBJ2-1, with a possible D match to TRBD1 (6 bases). The CDR3 consists of 16 residues. Germline V gives CDR1 SGHRS, CDR2 YFSETQ. V shed 2 bases and J shed 3 bases, with 15 bases lying between them. The CDR3 region is CASSFVGRGVYNEQFF. The CDR3 region has the DNA TGCGCCAGCAGCTTTGTGGGCAGGGGCGTCTACAATGAGCAGTTCTTC.

The V call is TRBV5-1, the J call TRBJ2-2; possibly TRBD2 for D (7 bases). Germline assignment: CDR1 SGHRS and CDR2 YFSETQ. V lost 0 bases and J lost 7, with 25 bases in between. CDR3 length equals 19 residues. Written as DNA, the CDR3 is TGCGCCAGCAGCTTGGGAAGTCGGGGGGCCGAGCCCGGGAGCGGGGAGCTGTTTTTT. Amino acids: CASSLGSRGAEPGSGELFF.

The chain uses TRBV18 and TRBJ2-1, with 11 bases lining up with TRBD2. V shed 0 bases and J 4 bases; nucleotides not matched to a gene: 5. CDR3 length: 17 amino acids. Germline CDR1 is KGHSH and CDR2 is LQKENI. The CDR3 loop reads CASSPPSGTSGYNEQFF. DNA of the CDR3: TGTGCCAGCTCACCACCGTCCGGGACTAGCGGTTACAATGAGCAGTTCTTC.

This chain uses TRBV5-4 with TRBJ2-7; TRBD2 aligns across 7 bases. There are 15 residues in the CDR3. After removal of 2 bases from V and 1 base from J, the junction contained 6 bases not matched to a gene. CDR1 is SGHNT and CDR2 is YYREEE in the germline V gene (reference sequence). The CDR3, as DNA: TGTGCCAGCAGCTTTGGACTAGGAATATCCTACGAGCAGTACTTC. Encoded protein: CASSFGLGISYEQYF. Looking up the rest from reference TRBV5-4 and TRBJ2-7 gives the full variable domain: ETGVTQSPTHLIKTRGQQVTLRCSSQSGHNTVSWYQQALGQGPQFIFQYYREEENGRGNFPPRFSGLQFPNYSSELNVNALELDDSALYLCASSFGLGISYEQYFGPGTRLTVT.

The gene calls are TRBV19 and TRBJ2-3; 13 bases map to TRBD2. CDR3 length: 18 amino acids. The V gene end was trimmed by 2 bases and the J gene end by 4 bases; junction bases not matched to a gene: 9. Looked up from germline, CDR1 is LNHDA and CDR2 is SQIVND (reference sequence). The CDR3 DNA reads as TGTGCCAGTAGTATACCCCGGACTAGCGGGAGAGGTGCAGATACGCAGTATTTT. It specifies CASSIPRTSGRGADTQYF.

The rearrangement uses TRBV19 and TRBJ2-2; 14 bases fit TRBD2. There are 15 residues in the CDR3. CDR1 is LNHDA and CDR2 is SQIVND in the germline V gene (reference sequence). Trimming at V came to 6 bases and at J to 6 bases, leaving 3 bases not matched to a gene. CDR3 in DNA: TGTGCCAGTAGGGGGGGACTAGCGGGAGCCGGGGAGCTGTTTTTT. Protein: CASRGGLAGAGELFF.

The chain is built from TRBV5-6 and TRBJ2-5; 7 bases fit TRBD1. With the DNA end fitting TRBJ2-7 better, the J assignment may be wrong. Germline assignment: CDR1 SGHDT and CDR2 YYEEEE. The CDR3 covers 14 residues. CDR3: CASSPGQALYEQYF. The CDR3 nucleotides read TGTGCCAGCAGCCCCGGACAGGCCCTTTACGAGCAGTACTTC.

This chain connects TRBV5-6 to TRBJ2-2, with D perhaps given as TRBD1 or TRBD2 (5 bases each). The V gene lost 6 bases and the J gene lost 4 bases, with 13 bases spanning the gap. Per the germline V gene, CDR1 is SGHDT and CDR2 is YYEEEE. The CDR3 runs 14 residues. CDR3 residues: CASTGRSATGELFF. CDR3 in DNA: TGTGCCAGCACGGGACGGAGTGCCACCGGGGAGCTGTTTTTT.

V gene TRBV7-9 combines with J gene TRBJ2-7; TRBD2 aligns across 7 bases. CDR3 size: 16 residues. Germline CDR1 SEHNR, CDR2 FQNEAQ (reference sequence). V was pared by 1 base and J by 5 bases, with 11 bases of the junction left unmatched. The CDR3 DNA reads TGTGCCAGCAGCTTAGGATACACCGGGACTATAGACGAGCAGTACTTC. Its translation: CASSLGYTGTIDEQYF.

The chain is built from TRBV15 and TRBJ2-3; 11 bases map to TRBD2. CDR1 is LNHNV and CDR2 is YYDKDF in the germline V gene (reference sequence). This CDR3 is built from 16 residues. The V and J ends lost 1 base and 0 bases, in that order; junction bases with no gene match: 0. The CDR3 DNA is TGTGCCACCAGCAGAGGACTAGCGGGAAGCACAGATACGCAGTATTTT. Protein: CATSRGLAGSTDTQYF.

This rearrangement joins TRBV6-1 to TRBJ2-7; D is undetermined. The V gene lost 6 bases and the J gene lost 2 bases, with 17 bases spanning the gap. Germline CDR1 reads MNHNS; CDR2 reads SASEGT. The CDR3 spans 15 residues. CDR3 sequence reads: CASSLGPGRTYEQYF. The CDR3 region has the DNA TGTGCCAGCAGCCTTGGTCCGGGTCGCACCTACGAGCAGTACTTC.

The V call is TRBV6-5, the J call TRBJ1-1; TRBD1 agrees at 8 bases. This CDR3 has 16 amino acids. Germline lookup yields CDR1 MNHEY and CDR2 SVGAGI. V dropped 4 bases and J dropped 5; count of bases not matched to a gene: 12. The CDR3 protein is CASSSEPTGARTEAFF. The CDR3 DNA sequence: TGTGCCAGCAGTTCGGAACCGACAGGGGCGCGAACTGAAGCTTTCTTT.

CDR3 sequence reads: CASSLVPGQGAYNEQFF. The CDR3, as DNA: TGTGCCAGCAGCTTAGTCCCGGGACAGGGGGCCTACAATGAGCAGTTCTTC. V usage is TRBV11-1 and J usage is TRBJ2-1; TRBD1 matches at 11 bases. This CDR3 spans 17 amino acids. The germline V gene encodes CDR1 SGHAT and CDR2 FQDESV (reference sequence). The trim removed 1 base at V and 2 bases at J, leaving 4 bases unmatched.

The V and J genes are TRBV5-1 and TRBJ2-6; 7 bases fit TRBD1. The CDR3 loop spans 18 amino acids. Germline assignment: CDR1 SGHRS and CDR2 YFSETQ. The ends lost 4 bases at V and 1 base at J; junction bases unmatched: 11. In DNA, the CDR3 is TGCGCCAGCAGCAGGGATGGGACAGCGCTATCTGGGGCCAACGTCCTGACTTTC. It encodes CASSRDGTALSGANVLTF.

This clone occurred once. The J gene is TRBJ1-1, the V gene TRBV7-2; 9 nucleotides agree with TRBD1. CDR1 and CDR2 (germline): SGHTA, FQGNSA. The CDR3 is 14 residues long. J was trimmed by 4 bases and V by 4 bases; bases with no gene match: 4. The CDR3: CASSSRQGGTEAFF. CDR3 nucleotide sequence: TGTGCCAGCAGCTCGAGACAGGGGGGCACTGAAGCTTTCTTT.